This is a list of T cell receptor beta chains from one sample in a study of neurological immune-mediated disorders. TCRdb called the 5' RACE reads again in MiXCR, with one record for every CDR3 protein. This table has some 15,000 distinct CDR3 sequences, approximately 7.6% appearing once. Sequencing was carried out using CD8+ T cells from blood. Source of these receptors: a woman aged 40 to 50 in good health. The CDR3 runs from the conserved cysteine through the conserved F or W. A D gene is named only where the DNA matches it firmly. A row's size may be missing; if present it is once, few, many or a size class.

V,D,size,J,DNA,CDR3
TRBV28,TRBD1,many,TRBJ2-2,TGTGCCAGCGCAGCTACCGGGACAGCCCGGGACCACCGGTGGGGCGGGGAGCTGTTTTTT,CASAATGTARDHRWGGELFF
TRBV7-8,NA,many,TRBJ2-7,TGTGCCAGCAGCTTAAGGTTGCCCTCCGCCGAGCAGTACTTC,CASSLRLPSAEQYF
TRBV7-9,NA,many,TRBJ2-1,TGTGCCAGCAGCCCCGCAGGGTACAATGAGCAGTTCTTC,CASSPAGYNEQFF
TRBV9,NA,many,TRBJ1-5,TGTGCCAGCAGTCAAGGGGGAAATAGCAATCAGCCCCAGCATTTT,CASSQGGNSNQPQHF
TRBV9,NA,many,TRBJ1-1,TGTGCCAGCACCTCATTGGGCGGAAGCTTTGAAGCTTTCTTT,CASTSLGGSFEAFF
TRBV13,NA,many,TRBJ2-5,TGTGCCAGCAGGTTAAGGGCCAGAGGGGGGCAAGAGACCCAGTACTTC,CASRLRARGGQETQYF
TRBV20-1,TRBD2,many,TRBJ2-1,TGCAGTGCTAGAGATTTGCGCGGGACTAGCGGGGGGCACCACAATGAGCAGTTCTTC,CSARDLRGTSGGHHNEQFF
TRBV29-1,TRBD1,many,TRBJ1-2,TGCAGCGTGGACAGACAGGGAGAGAATGGCTACACCTTC,CSVDRQGENGYTF
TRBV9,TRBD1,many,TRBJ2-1,TGTGCCAGCAGCGTATCCCAGGGGGACCTAGAGCAGTTCTTC,CASSVSQGDLEQFF
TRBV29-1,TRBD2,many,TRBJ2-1,TGCAGCGTCGACCCGGGACTAGCAGTTTACAATGAGCAGTTCTTC,CSVDPGLAVYNEQFF
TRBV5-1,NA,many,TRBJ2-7,TGCGCCAGCAGCTTGGATGGGGACGCCTACGAGCAGTACTTC,CASSLDGDAYEQYF
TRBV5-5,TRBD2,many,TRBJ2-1,TGTGCCAGCAGCTTGCCGAGCGGGACCTACAATGAGCAGTTCTTC,CASSLPSGTYNEQFF
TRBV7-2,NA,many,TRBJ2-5,TGTGCCAGCAGCTTTGGGGGAGCGGGTTTCGGCCAAGAGACCCAGTACTTC,CASSFGGAGFGQETQYF
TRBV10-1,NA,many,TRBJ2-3,TGCGCCAGCAGTGAGGGTCCCGCAGATACGCAGTATTTT,CASSEGPADTQYF
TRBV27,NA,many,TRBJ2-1,TGTGCCAGCAGTGTCTCCCGAAACTACAATGAGCAGTTCTTC,CASSVSRNYNEQFF
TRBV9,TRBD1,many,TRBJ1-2,TGTGCCAGCAGCGGCGGGACAGGGGCCTACACCTTC,CASSGGTGAYTF
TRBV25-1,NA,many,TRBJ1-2,TGTGCCAGCAGTGAATCCTATGGCTACACCTTC,CASSESYGYTF
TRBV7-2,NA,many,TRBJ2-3,TGTGCCAGCAGCCGTCTAGCCTCCAGCACAGATACGCAGTATTTT,CASSRLASSTDTQYF
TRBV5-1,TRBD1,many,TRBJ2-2,TGCGCCAGCAGCTTGTACAGGGGCTATGAGATCCCCGGGGAGCTGTTTTTT,CASSLYRGYEIPGELFF
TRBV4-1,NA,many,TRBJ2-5,TGCGCCAGCAGCTTCTCTCGGGAGATCGAGACCCAGTACTTC,CASSFSREIETQYF
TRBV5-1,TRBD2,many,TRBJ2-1,TGCGCCAGCAGCTTGGGGACTAGCGCTTACAATGAGCAGTTCTTC,CASSLGTSAYNEQFF
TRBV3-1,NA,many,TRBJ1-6,TGTGCCAGCAGCCAAGATTTAAAACGGCAGAGTAATTCACCCCTCCACTTT,CASSQDLKRQSNSPLHF
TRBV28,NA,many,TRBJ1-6,TGTGCCAGCAGTTTAAATCTAGGGAGCGGTTCACCCCTCCACTTT,CASSLNLGSGSPLHF
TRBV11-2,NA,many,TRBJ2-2,TGTGCCAGCAGCCCGAAGAGGTGGGCCGGGGAGCTGTTTTTT,CASSPKRWAGELFF
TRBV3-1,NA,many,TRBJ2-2,TGTGCCAGCAGCGGAGCCGGGGAGCTGTTTTTT,CASSGAGELFF
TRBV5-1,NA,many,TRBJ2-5,TGCGCCAGCAGCCTCTCGGCAGGCGGGGCTAAAGAGACCCAGTACTTC,CASSLSAGGAKETQYF
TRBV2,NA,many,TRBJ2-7,TGTGCCAGCAGTGAGAACAGGAACTACTACGAGCAGTACTTC,CASSENRNYYEQYF
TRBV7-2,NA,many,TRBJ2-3,TGTGCCAGCAGCCTCCCGCCGGACTCAACCACAGATACGCAGTATTTT,CASSLPPDSTTDTQYF
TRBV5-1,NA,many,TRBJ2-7,TGCGCCAGCAGCTTCTATGGTCAGGGAGAGCAGTACTTC,CASSFYGQGEQYF
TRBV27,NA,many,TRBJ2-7,TGTGCCAGCAGCCCCTTTCCCGGGGGCTACTACGAGCAGTACTTC,CASSPFPGGYYEQYF
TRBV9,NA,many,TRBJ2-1,TGTGCCAGCAGCGTGTCCACAGGGTGGAATGAGCAGTTCTTC,CASSVSTGWNEQFF
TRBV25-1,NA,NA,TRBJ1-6,TGTGCCAGCAGTACGTACGGTCGAAATAATTCACCCCTCCACTTT,CASSTYGRNNSPLHF
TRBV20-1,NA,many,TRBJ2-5,TGCAGTGCTGCAAACAGGGTCGGTGAGACCCAGTACTTC,CSAANRVGETQYF
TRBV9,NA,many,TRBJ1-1,TGTGCCAGCGGGGGTGGGGTTGAAGCTTTCTTT,CASGGGVEAFF
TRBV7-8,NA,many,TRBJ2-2,TGTGCCAGCAGCCCAACCCAGCCACGGACCGGGGAGCTGTTTTTT,CASSPTQPRTGELFF
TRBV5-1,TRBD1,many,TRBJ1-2,TGCGCCAGCAGCTTGGATCAGGGGGCAAACGGCTACACCTTC,CASSLDQGANGYTF
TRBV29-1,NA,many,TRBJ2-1,TGCAGCGTCCCCCGTTCAGTGTACAATGAGCAGTTCTTC,CSVPRSVYNEQFF
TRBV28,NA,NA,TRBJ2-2,TGTGCCAGCAGTTCGGCACTTGGGCGGGAGAACACCGGGGAGCTGTTTTTT,CASSSALGRENTGELFF
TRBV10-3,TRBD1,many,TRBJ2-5,TGTGCCATCAGTGAGCAGGACAGGGAAGAGACCCAGTACTTC,CAISEQDREETQYF
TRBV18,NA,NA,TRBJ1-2,TGTGCCAGCTCACGACAGGCTTCTAACTATGGCTACACCTTC,CASSRQASNYGYTF
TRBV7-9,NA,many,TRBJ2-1,TGTGCCAGCAGCCCTAGCCGGGGGCCTCACGGTGAGCAGTTCTTC,CASSPSRGPHGEQFF
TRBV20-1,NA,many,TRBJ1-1,TGCAGTGCTAGAGAGCCCCTAATTTCGGGTGAGCACGGTGCTTTCTTT,CSAREPLISGEHGAFF